The sequence of this TCR beta chain was determined in a study of blood T cell repertoires in COVID-19 (TCRdb year 2020). At the level of the whole study: The collaborator samples originated in the United States, Italy and Spain and spanned the acute and convalescent phases of COVID-19. Where available, HLA class I and class II types were obtained from metadata supplied by the sample provider rather than from assay-based typing. Nearly every sample came with metadata listing a de-identified subject ID, COVID-19 status, age in years and sex. The repertoires were made available in a free public database intended to serve as a resource for research on the immune response to SARS-CoV-2. Samples came from the ongoing ImmuneRACE study (first 160 participants) plus 1,254 subjects from 6 global collaborators. The prospective study material was composed of cDNA or gDNA derived from T cells, B-cell-depleted T cells, or PBMCs. Subjects who had been exposed to COVID-19, were actively infected with it, or had recovered from it provided the deeply sampled blood TCRbeta repertoires that made up the dataset.

Here is what the overall study found, with its caveats: How much clinical and demographic metadata was included differed by source and by participant, and the metadata was provided uncurated.

Whole blood was collected in K2EDTA tubes by collaborating institutions according to the institutions' own protocols. For TCRbeta analysis, collaborators shipped samples in one of three forms: frozen whole blood, isolated PBMCs, or DNA extracted from either of those sample types. Its CDR3 holds 15 amino acids, cysteine through phenylalanine. The entry retains the CDR3 DNA only, 45 bases that are in frame from base 1. Trimming takes 3 bases off V and 3 bases off J; junction bases not matched to a gene: 8. As encoded in the germline V gene (reference sequence), CDR1 is SGHKS while CDR2 is YYEKEE. TCRbeta CDR3 regions were amplified from genomic DNA using the immunoSEQ Assay, a bias-controlled multiplex PCR. Per the original workflow: Nucleated cell counts per sample were estimated from amplification of reference gene primers within the assay. To quantify the absolute abundance of each unique TCRbeta CDR3 rearrangement, sequence reads were collapsed and filtered. Productive Simpson clonality was computed per sample as the square root of Simpson's diversity index over productive rearrangements. TCRdb carries this immuneACCESS record with in-frame sequences only. Its versions omit some clonotypes, under half of them owing to an unresolved V gene in the studies checked, with the rest unexplained. That table is the source of V, J and clone size, and D and trimming were worked out from the DNA. For this sample there are 200,000 to 300,000 clones; around 84% appear just once. The ten largest clonotypes hold around 7.3% of the sample.

About this clone itself: It lacks a known antigen. Within one base of it there is no much larger clone, and no base qualities were kept.

The receptor was isolated from a woman in her 70s with active or convalescent COVID-19. Sequencing was done on a sample of peripheral blood. The sequence joins TRBV5-5 to TRBJ1-2; TRBD1 matches 7 bases in the middle. The nucleotides are TGTGCCAGCAGCTCCACGACAGGGAGAGACTATGGCTACACCTTC. Its amino acids are CASSSTTGRDYGYTF.